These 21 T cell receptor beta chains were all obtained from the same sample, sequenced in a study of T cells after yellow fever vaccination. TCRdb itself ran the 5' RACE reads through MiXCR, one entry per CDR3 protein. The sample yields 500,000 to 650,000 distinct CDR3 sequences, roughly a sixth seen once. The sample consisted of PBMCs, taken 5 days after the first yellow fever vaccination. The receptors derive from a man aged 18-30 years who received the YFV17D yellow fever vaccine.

The CDR3 sequence: CSAHDRGLGEQYF. CDR3 bases: TGCAGTGCCCATGACAGGGGGCTGGGGGAGCAGTACTTC. This rearrangement joins TRBV20-1 to TRBJ2-7; 10 nucleotides match TRBD1. Germline V gene lookup returns CDR1 DFQATT and CDR2 SNEGSKA (reference sequence). J was trimmed by 7 bases and V by 6 bases; bases with no gene match: 9. The CDR3 covers 13 residues.

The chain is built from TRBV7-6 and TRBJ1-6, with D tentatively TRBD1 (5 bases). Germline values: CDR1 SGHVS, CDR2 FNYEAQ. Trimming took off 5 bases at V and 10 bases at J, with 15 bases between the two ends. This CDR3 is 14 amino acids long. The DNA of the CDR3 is TGTGCCAGCAGCGGGGCGCAGGCTGGCTCACCCCTCCACTTT. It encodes CASSGAQAGSPLHF.

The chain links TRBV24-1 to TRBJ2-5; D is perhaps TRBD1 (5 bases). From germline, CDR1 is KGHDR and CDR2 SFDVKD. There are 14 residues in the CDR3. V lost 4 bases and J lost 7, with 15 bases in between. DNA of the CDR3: TGTGCCACCAGTGACAGACAGTCCCCGGGGACCCAGTACTTC. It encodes CATSDRQSPGTQYF.

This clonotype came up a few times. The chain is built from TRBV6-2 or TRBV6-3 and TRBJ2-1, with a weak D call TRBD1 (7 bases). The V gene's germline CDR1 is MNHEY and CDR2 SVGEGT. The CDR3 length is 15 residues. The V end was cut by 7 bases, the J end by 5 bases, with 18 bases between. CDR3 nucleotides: TGTGCCAGCACCCCCGGAGGGGGCGGCCACAATGAGCAGTTCTTC. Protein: CASTPGGGGHNEQFF.

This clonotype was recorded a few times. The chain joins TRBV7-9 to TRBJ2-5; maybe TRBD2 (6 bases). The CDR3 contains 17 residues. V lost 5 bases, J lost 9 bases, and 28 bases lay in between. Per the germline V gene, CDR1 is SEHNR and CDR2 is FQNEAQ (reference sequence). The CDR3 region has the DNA TGTGCCAGCAGCCCTAGCGTCGCCTCCTTTGTATATCGCGCCCAGTACTTC. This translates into CASSPSVASFVYRAQYF.

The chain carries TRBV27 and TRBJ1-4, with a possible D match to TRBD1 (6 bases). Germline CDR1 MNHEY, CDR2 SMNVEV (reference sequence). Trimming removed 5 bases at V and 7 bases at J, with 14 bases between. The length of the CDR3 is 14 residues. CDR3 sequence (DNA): TGTGCCAGCAGTATACAGGGAGGGGGTGAAAAACTGTTTTTT. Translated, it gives CASSIQGGGEKLFF. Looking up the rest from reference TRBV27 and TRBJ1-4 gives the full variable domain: EAQVTQNPRYLITVTGKKLTVTCSQNMNHEYMSWYRQDPGLGLRQIYYSMNVEVTDKGDVPEGYKVSRKEKRNFPLILESPSPNQTSLYFCASSIQGGGEKLFFGSGTQLSVL.

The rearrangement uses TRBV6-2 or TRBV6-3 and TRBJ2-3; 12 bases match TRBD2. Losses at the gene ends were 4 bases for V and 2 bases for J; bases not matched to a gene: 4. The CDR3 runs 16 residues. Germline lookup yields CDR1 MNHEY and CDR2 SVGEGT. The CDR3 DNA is TGTGCCAGCAGTTCTCTAGCGGGGGGGCCCACAGATACGCAGTATTTT. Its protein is CASSSLAGGPTDTQYF.

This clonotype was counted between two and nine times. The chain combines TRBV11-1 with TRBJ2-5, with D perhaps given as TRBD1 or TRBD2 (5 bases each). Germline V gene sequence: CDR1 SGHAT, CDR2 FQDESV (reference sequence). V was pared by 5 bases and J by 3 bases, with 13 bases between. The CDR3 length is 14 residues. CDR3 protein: CASSQWGTEETQYF. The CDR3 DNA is TGTGCCAGCAGCCAGTGGGGGACGGAAGAGACCCAGTACTTC.

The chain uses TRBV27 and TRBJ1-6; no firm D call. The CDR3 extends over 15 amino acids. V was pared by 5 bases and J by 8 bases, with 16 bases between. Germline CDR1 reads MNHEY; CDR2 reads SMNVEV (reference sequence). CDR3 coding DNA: TGTGCCAGCAGTCCCTACGGGGAAAGGCATTCACCCCTCCACTTT. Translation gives CASSPYGERHSPLHF.

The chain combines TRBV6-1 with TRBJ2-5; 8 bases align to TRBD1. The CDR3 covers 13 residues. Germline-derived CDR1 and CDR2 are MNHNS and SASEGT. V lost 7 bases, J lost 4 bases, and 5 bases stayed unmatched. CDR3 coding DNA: TGTGCCAGCACCTGGGACAGGAGAGAGACCCAGTACTTC. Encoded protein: CASTWDRRETQYF.

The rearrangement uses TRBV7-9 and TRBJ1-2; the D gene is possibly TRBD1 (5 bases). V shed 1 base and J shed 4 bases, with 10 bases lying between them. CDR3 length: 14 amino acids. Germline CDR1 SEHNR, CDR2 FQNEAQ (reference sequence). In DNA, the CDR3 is TGTGCCAGCAGCTTAGACACGAGGGGCTATGGCTACACCTTC. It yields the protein CASSLDTRGYGYTF. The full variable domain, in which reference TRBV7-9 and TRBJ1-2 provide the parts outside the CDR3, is DTGVSQNPRHKITKRGQNVTFRCDPISEHNRLYWYRQTLGQGPEFLTYFQNEAQLEKSRLLSDRFSAERPKGSFSTLEIQRTEQGDSAMYLCASSLDTRGYGYTFGSGTRLTVV.

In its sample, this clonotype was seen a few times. CDR3 residues: CASSLALTTSGYNEQFF. CDR3 nucleotides: TGCGCCAGCAGCTTGGCCCTAACGACTAGCGGCTACAATGAGCAGTTCTTC. This sequence joins TRBV5-1 and TRBJ2-1, with 9 nucleotides matching TRBD2. Losses at the gene ends were 0 bases for V and 3 bases for J; bases not matched to a gene: 7. This CDR3 is built from 17 residues. Germline V gene sequence: CDR1 SGHRS, CDR2 YFSETQ.

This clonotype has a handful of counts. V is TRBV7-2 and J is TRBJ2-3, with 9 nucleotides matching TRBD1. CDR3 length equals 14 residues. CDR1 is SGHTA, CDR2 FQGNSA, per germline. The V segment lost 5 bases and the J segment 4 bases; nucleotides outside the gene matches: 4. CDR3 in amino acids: CASSTGGPADTQYF. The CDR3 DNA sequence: TGTGCCAGCAGCACAGGGGGCCCAGCAGATACGCAGTATTTT.

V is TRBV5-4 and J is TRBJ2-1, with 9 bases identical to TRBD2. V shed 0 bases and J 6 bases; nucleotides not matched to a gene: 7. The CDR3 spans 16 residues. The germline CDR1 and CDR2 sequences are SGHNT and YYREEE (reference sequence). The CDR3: CASSLGSRGGLNEQFF. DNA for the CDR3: TGTGCCAGCAGCTTGGGATCGCGGGGGGGCCTCAATGAGCAGTTCTTC.

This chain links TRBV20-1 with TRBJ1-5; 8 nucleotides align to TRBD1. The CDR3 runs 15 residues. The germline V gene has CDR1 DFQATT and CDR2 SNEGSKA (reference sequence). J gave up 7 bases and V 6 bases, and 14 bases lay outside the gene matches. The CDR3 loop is CSAGGQGADRQPQHF. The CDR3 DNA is TGCAGTGCCGGGGGGCAGGGGGCCGATAGGCAGCCCCAGCATTTT.

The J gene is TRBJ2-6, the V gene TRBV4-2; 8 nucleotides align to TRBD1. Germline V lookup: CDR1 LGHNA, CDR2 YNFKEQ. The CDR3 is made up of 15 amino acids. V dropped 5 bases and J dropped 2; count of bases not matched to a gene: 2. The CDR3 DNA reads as TGTGCCAGCAGCGGGACAGGAGCTGGGGCCAACGTCCTGACTTTC. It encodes CASSGTGAGANVLTF.

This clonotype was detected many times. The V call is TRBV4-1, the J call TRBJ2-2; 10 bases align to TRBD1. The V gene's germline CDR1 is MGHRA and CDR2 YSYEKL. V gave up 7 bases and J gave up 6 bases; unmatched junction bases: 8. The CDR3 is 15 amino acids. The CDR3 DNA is TGCGCCAGCAATCCCAGGGACAGGGGCCCCGGGGAGCTGTTTTTT. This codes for CASNPRDRGPGELFF.

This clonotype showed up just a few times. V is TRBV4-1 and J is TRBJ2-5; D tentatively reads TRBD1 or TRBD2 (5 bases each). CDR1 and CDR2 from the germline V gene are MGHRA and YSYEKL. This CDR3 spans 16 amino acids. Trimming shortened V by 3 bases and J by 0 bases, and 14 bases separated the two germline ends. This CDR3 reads CASSHPRDRDQETQYF. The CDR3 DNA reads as TGCGCCAGCAGCCATCCCCGGGACCGAGACCAAGAGACCCAGTACTTC.

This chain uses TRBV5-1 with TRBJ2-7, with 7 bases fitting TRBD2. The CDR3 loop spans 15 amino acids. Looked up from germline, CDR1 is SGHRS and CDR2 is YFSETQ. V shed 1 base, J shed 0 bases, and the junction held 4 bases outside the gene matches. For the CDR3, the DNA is TGCGCCAGCAGCTTGATGGGGGGGGACTCCTACGAGCAGTACGTC. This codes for CASSLMGGDSYEQYV.

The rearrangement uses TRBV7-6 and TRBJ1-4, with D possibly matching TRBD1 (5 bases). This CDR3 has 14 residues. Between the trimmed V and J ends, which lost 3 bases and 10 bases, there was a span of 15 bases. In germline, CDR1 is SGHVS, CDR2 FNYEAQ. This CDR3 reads CASSLFPGAGKLFF. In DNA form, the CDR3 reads TGTGCCAGCAGCTTGTTCCCTGGGGCGGGAAAACTGTTTTTT.

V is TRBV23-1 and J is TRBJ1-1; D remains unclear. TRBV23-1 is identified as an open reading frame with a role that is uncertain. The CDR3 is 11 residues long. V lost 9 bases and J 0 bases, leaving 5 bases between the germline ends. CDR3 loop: CASYMNTEAFF. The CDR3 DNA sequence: TGCGCCAGTTACATGAACACTGAAGCTTTCTTT.